The 6 T cell receptor beta chains below come from one sample, sequenced in a study of PD-1 blockade in classical Hodgkin lymphoma. Relapse after autologous stem cell transplantation occurred in every patient, and brentuximab vedotin exposure varied. The assay was immunoSEQ multiplex PCR, and TCRdb's table has in-frame clones only and misses some. The table includes around 25,000 clones, around 70% detected once. The input for sequencing was peripheral blood mononuclear cells (PBMCs), taken before the second cycle of nivolumab. All receptors derive from a human donor with classical Hodgkin lymphoma.

This chain connects TRBV19 to TRBJ2-3; TRBD2 matches at 11 bases. Germline V gene data show CDR1 as LNHDA and CDR2 as SQIVND (reference sequence). The CDR3 runs 15 residues. The V gene end was trimmed by 4 bases and the J gene end by 1 base; junction bases not matched to a gene: 1. CDR3 coding DNA: TGTGCCAGTAGTAGGGGACTAGCGGGCACAGATACGCAGTATTTT. This translates into CASSRGLAGTDTQYF.

The chain employs TRBV6-5 and TRBJ1-2; 7 positions agree with TRBD1. Germline values: CDR1 MNHEY, CDR2 SVGAGI. After removal of 2 bases from V and 4 bases from J, the junction contained 4 bases not matched to a gene. The CDR3 contains 14 residues. The CDR3 reads CASSYTGEGYGYTF. The CDR3 bases are TGTGCCAGCAGTTACACAGGGGAAGGCTATGGCTACACCTTC.

V and J are TRBV28 and TRBJ2-3; TRBD1 matches at 11 bases. Germline CDR1 and CDR2: MDHEN and SYDVKM. This CDR3 comprises 14 residues. The J segment lost 5 bases and the V segment lost 8 bases, leaving 6 bases of the junction unmatched. The CDR3 coding sequence is TGTGCCAGCCGGGACAGGGGGTATGGAGATACGCAGTATTTT. Protein: CASRDRGYGDTQYF.

Remarks on this clone: The same CDR3 arises from other DNA sequences in this sample as well. The rearrangement joins TRBV6-5 to TRBJ2-7; D ambiguous. Trimming removed 0 bases from V and 4 bases from J, with 7 bases in between. The CDR3 has 13 residues. Germline lookup yields CDR1 MNHEY and CDR2 SVGAGI. The CDR3 spells CASSYSTTYEQYF. CDR3 in DNA: TGTGCCAGCAGTTACTCGACGACATACGAGCAGTACTTC.

The chain couples TRBV7-8 to TRBJ2-5; 9 bases match TRBD1. There are 13 residues in the CDR3. The germline V gene encodes CDR1 SGHVS and CDR2 FQNEAQ. V dropped 4 bases and J dropped 9; count of bases not matched to a gene: 6. DNA for the CDR3: TGTGCCAGCAGCTGGGACAGGGAGAACCCCCAGTACTTC. As protein: CASSWDRENPQYF.

The CDR3 is CASSLRSTVNTEAFF. The CDR3 region has the DNA TGTGCCAGCAGCTTAAGATCGACAGTGAACACTGAAGCTTTCTTT. J is TRBJ1-1 and V is TRBV5-4; maybe TRBD1 (5 bases). CDR3 length: 15 residues. Trimming pared 2 bases from V and 0 bases from J, leaving 11 bases between. Germline values: CDR1 SGHNT, CDR2 YYREEE (reference sequence).